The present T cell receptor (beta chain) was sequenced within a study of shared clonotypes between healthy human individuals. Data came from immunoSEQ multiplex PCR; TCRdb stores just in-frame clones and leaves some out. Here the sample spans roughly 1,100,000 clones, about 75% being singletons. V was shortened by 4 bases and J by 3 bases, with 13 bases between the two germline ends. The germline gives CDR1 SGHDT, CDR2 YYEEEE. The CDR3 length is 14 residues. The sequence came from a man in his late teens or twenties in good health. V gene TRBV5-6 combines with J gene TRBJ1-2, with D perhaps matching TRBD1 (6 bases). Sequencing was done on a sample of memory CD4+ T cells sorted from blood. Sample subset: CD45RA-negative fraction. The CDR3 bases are TGTGCCAGCAGCCCCGGGGGGGGCGACTATGGCTACACCTTC. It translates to CASSPGGGDYGYTF.